Below, 21 T cell receptor beta chains from the same sample are listed, as sequenced in a study of cytomegalovirus exposure and HLA in healthy donors. The PCR had 60 Vbeta and 13 Jbeta primers. The assay was immunoSEQ multiplex PCR, and TCRdb's table has in-frame clones only and misses some. Of around 130,000 clones detected, 80% appear once; the ten largest clones hold 4%. The sample taken for sequencing was PBMCs. Receptors were obtained from a woman between 40 and 50 years old in good health and CMV-seronegative.

J is TRBJ1-2 and V is TRBV19; no clear D. V was shortened by 7 bases and J by 8 bases, with 20 bases between the two germline ends. Germline V gene lookup returns CDR1 LNHDA and CDR2 SQIVND (reference sequence). The CDR3 has 14 amino acids. The DNA of the CDR3 is TGTGCCAGTACTGAGGACCGCGGCTCGGGAGGCTACACCTTC. Its protein product is CASTEDRGSGGYTF.

The CDR3 nucleotides read TGCAGCGCCCTGGCGGGAGAAGTGGGAGAGACCCAGTACTTC. This gives the protein CSALAGEVGETQYF. The chain combines TRBV29-1 with TRBJ2-5; 7 positions agree with TRBD2. V lost 7 bases and J lost 4; bases outside the gene matches: 12. Germline CDR1 SQVTM, CDR2 ANQGSEA. This CDR3 is 14 amino acids long. The full variable domain, rest sourced from reference TRBV29-1 and TRBJ2-5, is SAVISQKPSRDICQRGTSLTIQCQVDSQVTMMFWYRQQPGQSLTLIATANQGSEATYESGFVIDKFPISRPNLTFSTLTVSNMSPEDSSIYLCSALAGEVGETQYFGPGTRLLVL.

This clone turned up a few times. This CDR3 is CASSQAEGAGNTIYF. The CDR3 DNA sequence: TGTGCCAGCAGCCAAGCGGAGGGAGCTGGAAACACCATATATTTT. The rearrangement uses TRBV4-2 and TRBJ1-3; no clear D gene. Germline-derived CDR1 and CDR2 are LGHNA and YNFKEQ. The CDR3 covers 15 residues. V was cut by 1 base and J by 2 bases, with 9 bases left in between.

The chain uses TRBV4-3 and TRBJ2-5, with D tentatively TRBD2 (6 bases). The V gene's germline CDR1 is LGHNA and CDR2 YSLEER. Trimming stripped 0 bases from V and 5 bases from J, with 10 bases between. The CDR3 is made up of 14 amino acids. DNA of the CDR3: TGCGCCAGCAGCCAAGAAAAGCGGGTGGAGACCCAGTACTTC. Its protein product is CASSQEKRVETQYF.

The chain carries TRBV6-5 and TRBJ1-2; possible D gene TRBD1, 6 bases. V gave up 0 bases and J gave up 7 bases, with 15 bases separating them. The germline CDR1 and CDR2 sequences are MNHEY and SVGAGI. The CDR3 contains 15 residues. The CDR3 DNA reads as TGTGCCAGCAGTTACTCGACGCAGGGGCTGGGTGGCTACACCTTC. The encoded protein is CASSYSTQGLGGYTF.

The chain employs TRBV7-2 and TRBJ1-6; 7 bases line up with TRBD1. This CDR3 is 15 amino acids long. The V gene end was trimmed by 5 bases and the J gene end by 11 bases; junction bases not matched to a gene: 12. The germline V gene has CDR1 SGHTA and CDR2 FQGNSA. The CDR3 coding sequence is TGTGCCAGCAGCCCAGGAGGGGGCCTGGGGGCACCCCTCCACTTT. This codes for CASSPGGGLGAPLHF.

This clone was found a few times. The chain employs TRBV5-1 and TRBJ1-6; D is possibly TRBD1 (5 bases). Looked up from germline, CDR1 is SGHRS and CDR2 is YFSETQ. The CDR3 spans 15 residues. Trimming shortened V by 4 bases and J by 7 bases, and 15 bases separated the two germline ends. CDR3 amino acids: CASSVEGTGNSPLHF. CDR3 DNA: TGCGCCAGCAGCGTGGAAGGGACTGGGAATTCACCCCTCCACTTT. The full variable domain, rest sourced from reference TRBV5-1 and TRBJ1-6, is KAGVTQTPRYLIKTRGQQVTLSCSPISGHRSVSWYQQTPGQGLQFLFEYFSETQRNKGNFPGRFSGRQFSNSRSEMNVSTLELGDSALYLCASSVEGTGNSPLHFGNGTRLTVT.

V is TRBV4-3 and J is TRBJ2-1; TRBD2 aligns across 11 bases. Losses at the gene ends were 2 bases for V and 0 bases for J; bases not matched to a gene: 3. CDR3 length equals 17 residues. The V gene's germline CDR1 is LGHNA and CDR2 YSLEER. CDR3 nucleotides: TGCGCCAGCAGCCAATATAGCGGGGGGGGCTCCTACAATGAGCAGTTCTTC. As protein: CASSQYSGGGSYNEQFF.

This chain joins TRBV4-3 and TRBJ2-6; D call uncertain. The CDR3 covers 15 residues. Germline-derived CDR1 and CDR2 are LGHNA and YSLEER. Trimming removed 4 bases at V and 0 bases at J, with 7 bases between. The CDR3 region has the DNA TGCGCCAGCAGCCTACTTGGCTCTGGGGCCAACGTCCTGACTTTC. Translated, it gives CASSLLGSGANVLTF.

V usage is TRBV11-2 and J usage is TRBJ2-3; 11 bases are a match to TRBD1. The CDR3 is 16 amino acids. V was clipped by 4 bases and J by 5 bases; unmatched bases: 8. The germline gives CDR1 SGHAT, CDR2 FQNNGV. CDR3 bases: TGTGCCAGCAGCTCGGGGACAGGGGGTACCCGAGATACGCAGTATTTT. Translation gives CASSSGTGGTRDTQYF. Full variable domain (remainder filled in from reference TRBV11-2 and TRBJ2-3): EAGVAQSPRYKIIEKRQSVAFWCNPISGHATLYWYQQILGQGPKLLIQFQNNGVVDDSQLPKDRFSAERLKGVDSTLKIQPAKLEDSAVYLCASSSGTGGTRDTQYFGPGTRLTVL.

This clone showed up just once. The chain has TRBV9 and TRBJ1-1, with D possibly TRBD1 on 6 matching bases. V dropped 4 bases and J dropped 8 bases, with 9 bases sitting between them. Per the germline V gene, CDR1 is SGDLS and CDR2 is YYNGEE. CDR3 size: 11 residues. The CDR3 is CASSPGQEAFF. In DNA form, the CDR3 reads TGTGCCAGCAGCCCAGGACAGGAAGCTTTCTTT.

The genes are TRBV9 and TRBJ1-4, with D maybe TRBD1 (6 bases). The CDR3 runs to 14 residues. V lost 0 bases, J lost 4 bases, and 7 bases lay in between. The germline V gene has CDR1 SGDLS and CDR2 YYNGEE. The CDR3 here is CASSVGGLNEKLFF. In DNA, the CDR3 is TGTGCCAGCAGCGTAGGGGGGCTTAATGAAAAACTGTTTTTT.

The chain couples TRBV9 to TRBJ2-1; D call uncertain. Per the germline V gene, CDR1 is SGDLS and CDR2 is YYNGEE. V gave up 3 bases and J gave up 0 bases, with 10 bases separating them. The CDR3 runs to 15 residues. CDR3 bases: TGTGCCAGCAGCGCCGCCGATAGCTCCTACAATGAGCAGTTCTTC. Protein: CASSAADSSYNEQFF.

This clone appeared a few times. This sequence joins TRBV11-2 and TRBJ2-5; TRBD2 agrees at 7 bases. Germline trimming cut 5 bases from V and 5 bases from J; bases unmatched to any gene: 11. The CDR3 loop spans 15 amino acids. Germline-derived CDR1 and CDR2 are SGHAT and FQNNGV. The CDR3: CASSDSGLGTETQYF. CDR3 nucleotide sequence: TGTGCCAGCAGCGATAGTGGACTAGGTACGGAGACCCAGTACTTC.

The rearrangement uses TRBV5-1 and TRBJ2-7; TRBD1 matches 7 bases. The CDR3 has 14 residues. Germline values: CDR1 SGHRS, CDR2 YFSETQ. J lost 4 bases, V lost 3 bases, and 7 bases had no gene match. This CDR3 reads CASSWRTGFYEQYF. CDR3 nucleotide sequence: TGCGCCAGCAGCTGGAGGACAGGATTTTACGAGCAGTACTTC.

CDR3 residues: CASSTPGQPFYGYTF. CDR3 sequence (DNA): TGTGCCAGTAGTACCCCGGGACAGCCCTTCTATGGCTACACCTTC. The gene calls are TRBV19 and TRBJ1-2; 7 bases map to TRBD1. Looked up from germline, CDR1 is LNHDA and CDR2 is SQIVND (reference sequence). The CDR3 runs 15 residues. J gave up 4 bases and V 4 bases, and 9 bases lay outside the gene matches.

The CDR3 region has the DNA TGTGCCAGCAGTCCGGGACTAGCGGGAGGGCGGAATGAGCAGTTCTTC. Amino acids: CASSPGLAGGRNEQFF. The chain is built from TRBV28 and TRBJ2-1, with 16 nucleotides matching TRBD2. Germline V gene sequence: CDR1 MDHEN, CDR2 SYDVKM. The CDR3 totals 16 residues. After removal of 5 bases from V and 7 bases from J, the junction contained 5 bases not matched to a gene.

This clone was picked up a small number of times. The chain joins TRBV7-3 to TRBJ2-2; 7 bases fit TRBD1. Germline V gene sequence: CDR1 SGHTA, CDR2 FQGTGA. This CDR3 has 17 amino acids. The J segment lost 5 bases and the V segment lost 0 bases, leaving 9 bases of the junction unmatched. For the CDR3, the DNA is TGTGCCAGCAGCTTAACGGCCAACAGGGGCAAGACCGGGGAGCTGTTTTTT. The encoded protein is CASSLTANRGKTGELFF.

The V call is TRBV28, the J call TRBJ1-6; no definite D call. The germline gives CDR1 MDHEN, CDR2 SYDVKM. The germline V and J ends were trimmed by 7 bases and 0 bases, with 13 bases remaining between them. This CDR3 contains 16 residues. The CDR3 is CASKPSLSSYNSPLHF. CDR3 coding DNA: TGTGCCAGCAAACCGAGCCTTAGCTCCTATAATTCACCCCTCCACTTT.

In DNA, the CDR3 is TGTGCCCGTACAGGACAGGCGGGGGAGACCCAGTACTTC. It encodes CARTGQAGETQYF. The chain couples TRBV7-2 to TRBJ2-5; TRBD1 might be the D (7 bases). The CDR3 extends over 13 amino acids. CDR1 is SGHTA, CDR2 FQGNSA, per germline. V lost 11 bases and J 5 bases, leaving 18 bases between the germline ends.

The chain links TRBV19 to TRBJ2-2; 7 nucleotides agree with TRBD2. V lost 4 bases to trimming and J lost 5 bases; unmatched junction nucleotides: 7. Germline loops: CDR1 LNHDA, CDR2 SQIVND (reference sequence). This CDR3 region has 15 residues. The CDR3 bases are TGTGCCAGTAGTAGCCGGGACGGGAGGACCGGGGAGCTGTTTTTT. Protein: CASSSRDGRTGELFF.